This record covers a single TCR beta chain. Antigen unknown. Libraries were made from TCR beta cDNA, and they carried unique molecular identifiers. TCRdb ran MiXCR on the PCR reads and lists one entry per CDR3 protein. In the table there are 400,000 to 500,000 distinct CDR3 sequences, 30% to 40% of which are singletons. The CDR3 extends over 14 amino acids. Germline V gene lookup returns CDR1 SNHLY and CDR2 FYNNEI. V shed 5 bases, J shed 5 bases, and the junction held 7 bases outside the gene matches. This sample was taken from a study of post-analysis software for immune sequencing data. Findings and caveats of the study: Comparison of patients with controls showed about 5 TRBV segments more frequent in patients, TRBV5-6, TRBV5-1 and TRBV20-1 among them.

This sequence joins TRBV2 and TRBJ2-3; the match to TRBD1 covers 7 bases. Sequenced: blood. This receptor was obtained from a girl between 2 and 10 years old with multiple sclerosis. The CDR3 spells CASSKNRGRDTQYF. In DNA, the CDR3 is TGTGCCAGCAGTAAAAACAGGGGACGAGATACGCAGTATTTT.